This section outlines one T cell receptor (beta chain) sequence together with its context. Its antigen is still unknown. Deletions cut 11 bases from V and 1 base from J, with 21 bases between. CDR3 length equals 16 residues. Germline CDR1 is ENHRY and CDR2 is SYGVKD. As for treatment: approximately 9-day PBMC culture with coronavirus spike peptide pools or control peptides (ViraFEST assay). The sample originates from a study of vaccination and CD4 T cells after COVID-19. At the Johns Hopkins FTIC core, DNA taken from cultured CD4+ T cells was sequenced by way of the Oncomine TCR Beta short-read assay. MiXCR was run by TCRdb on the PCR reads, yielding one entry per CDR3 protein. The sample records about 17,000 distinct CDR3 sequences, 43% being singletons.

Sample: CD4+ T cells from blood, cultured in vitro, taken before SARS-CoV-2 vaccination. J is TRBJ1-5 and V is TRBV10-3; D not certain. This TCR derives from a human donor who had recovered from COVID-19. CDR3 bases: TGTGCCTCCCAAGACATTCGAAAAGGGAGCAATCAGCCCCAGCATTTT. This codes for CASQDIRKGSNQPQHF.